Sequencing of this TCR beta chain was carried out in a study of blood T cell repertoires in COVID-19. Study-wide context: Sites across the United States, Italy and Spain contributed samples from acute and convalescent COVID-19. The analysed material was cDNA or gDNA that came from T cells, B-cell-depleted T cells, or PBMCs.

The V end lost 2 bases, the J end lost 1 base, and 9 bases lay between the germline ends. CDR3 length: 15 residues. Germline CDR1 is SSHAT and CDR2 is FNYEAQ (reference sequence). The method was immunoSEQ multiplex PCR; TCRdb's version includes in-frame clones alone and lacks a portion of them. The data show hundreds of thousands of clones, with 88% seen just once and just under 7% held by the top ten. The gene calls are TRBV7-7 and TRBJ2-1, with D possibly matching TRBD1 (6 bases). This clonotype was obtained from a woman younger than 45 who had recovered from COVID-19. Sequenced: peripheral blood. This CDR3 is CASSLNDRSYNEQFF. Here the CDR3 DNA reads TGTGCCAGCAGCTTAAATGACAGGTCCTACAATGAGCAGTTCTTC.